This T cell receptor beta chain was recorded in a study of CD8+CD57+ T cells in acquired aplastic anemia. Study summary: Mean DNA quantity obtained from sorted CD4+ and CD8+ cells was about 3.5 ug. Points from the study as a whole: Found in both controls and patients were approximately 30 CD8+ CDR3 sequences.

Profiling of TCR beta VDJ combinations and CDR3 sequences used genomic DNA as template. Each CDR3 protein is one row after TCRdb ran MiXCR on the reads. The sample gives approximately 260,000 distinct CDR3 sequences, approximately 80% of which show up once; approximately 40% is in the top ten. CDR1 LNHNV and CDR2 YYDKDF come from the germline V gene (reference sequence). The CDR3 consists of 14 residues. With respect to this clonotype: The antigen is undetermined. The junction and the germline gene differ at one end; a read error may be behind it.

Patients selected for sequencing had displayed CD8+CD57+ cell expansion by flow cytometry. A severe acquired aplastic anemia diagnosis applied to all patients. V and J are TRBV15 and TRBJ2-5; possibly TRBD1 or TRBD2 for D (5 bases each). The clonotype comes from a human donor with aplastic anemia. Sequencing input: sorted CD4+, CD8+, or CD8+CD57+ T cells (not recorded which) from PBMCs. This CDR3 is CAISRGTSQDTQYF. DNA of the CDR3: TGTGCCATCAGCCGGGGCACCAGCCAAGATACCCAGTACTTC. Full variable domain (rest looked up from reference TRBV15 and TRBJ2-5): DAMVIQNPRYQVTQFGKPVTLSCSQTLNHNVMYWYQQKSSQAPKLLFHYYDKDFNNEADTPDNFQSRRPNTSFCFLDIRSPGLGDTAMYLCAISRGTSQDTQYFGPGTRLLVL.